The count of the clone carrying this TCR beta chain is one. The data derive from a study of blood T cell repertoires in COVID-19. Methods used by the authors: Estimation of nucleated cell counts relied on the amplification of reference gene primers. Assay used: immunoSEQ multiplex PCR; TCRdb lists only in-frame clones, some missing. The V and J calls and clone size are taken from that table; D and trimming were inferred from the DNA. Of 150,000 to 200,000 clones in the sample, about nine tenths are singletons; the top ten hold around 2%. The V and J ends lost 8 bases and 3 bases, in that order; junction bases with no gene match: 11. The CDR3 runs 16 residues. Germline lookup yields CDR1 LGHDT and CDR2 YNNKEL (reference sequence). The study drew participants aged about 18 to 89 years from approximately 23 US areas. Researchers sorted participants into cohorts using their self-reported clinical history.

The J gene is TRBJ2-1, the V gene TRBV3-1 (or the pseudogene TRBV3-2); TRBD2 agrees at 9 bases. The TCR comes from a woman between 25 and 40 years old who had recovered from COVID-19. The sample comprised PBMCs or T cells enriched from blood (not recorded which). CDR3 residues: CASAHWQRGVYNEQFF. In DNA form, the CDR3 reads TGTGCCAGCGCTCATTGGCAGCGGGGGGTCTACAATGAGCAGTTCTTC.